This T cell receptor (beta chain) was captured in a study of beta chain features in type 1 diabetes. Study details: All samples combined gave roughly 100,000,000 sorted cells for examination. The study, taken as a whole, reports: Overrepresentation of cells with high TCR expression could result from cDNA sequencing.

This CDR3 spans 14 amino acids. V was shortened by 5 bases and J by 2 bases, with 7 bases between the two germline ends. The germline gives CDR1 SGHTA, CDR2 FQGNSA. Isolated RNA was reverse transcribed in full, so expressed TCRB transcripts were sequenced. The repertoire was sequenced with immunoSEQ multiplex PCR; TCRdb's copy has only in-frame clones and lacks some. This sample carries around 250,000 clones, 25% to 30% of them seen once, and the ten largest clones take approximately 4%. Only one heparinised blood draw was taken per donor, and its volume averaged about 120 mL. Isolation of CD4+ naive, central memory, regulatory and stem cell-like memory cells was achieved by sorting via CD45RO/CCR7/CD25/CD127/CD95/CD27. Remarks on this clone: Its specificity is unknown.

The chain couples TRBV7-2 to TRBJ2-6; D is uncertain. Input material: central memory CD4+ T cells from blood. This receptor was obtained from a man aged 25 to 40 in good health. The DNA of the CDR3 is TGTGCCAGCAGCAGGGCCCCTGGGGCCAACGTCCTGACTTTC. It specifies CASSRAPGANVLTF.